The sequence of this T cell receptor (beta chain) was determined in a study of blood T cells in healthy people across ages. This CDR3 is built from 14 residues. CDR1 is MGHRA, CDR2 YSYEKL, per germline. Study-wide results and caveats: Long-lived donors carried more naive CD4+ cells and greater diversity than aged donors. With naive T cell percentage, TCR beta diversity showed a strong correlation. Underestimates were what the diversity estimates from one million T cells were considered to be.

Through a sample-barcoded 5' primer and a J-beta primer mix, a second PCR was run for about 6 to 11 cycles. Every sample produced at least 3 million CDR3-containing paired-end reads. In TCRdb, the 5' RACE reads were re-called with MiXCR into one record per CDR3 protein. The sample holds approximately 900,000 distinct CDR3 sequences, roughly 43% seen once. Concerning this clonotype: What it binds is not known.

This chain links TRBV4-1 with TRBJ2-5; TRBD1 might be the D (5 bases). The assigned J gene may be wrong: the sequence end matches TRBJ2-7 better. The source material was blood. This TCR was recovered from a man between 25 and 39 years old in good health. The CDR3 here is CASSQEGETTEQYF. The CDR3 nucleotides read TGCGCCAGCAGCCAGGAAGGGGAAACCACCGAGCAGTACTTC.